The next 21 T cell receptor beta chains were all read from a single sample in a study of blood T cells in healthy people across ages (dated by TCRdb to the mid-2010s). Library preparation was by 5' RACE. Sequencing was performed on an Illumina HiSeq 2500. A second PCR of about 7 to 12 cycles was run with a J-beta primer mix and a sample-barcoded 5' primer. Starting from the raw public reads, TCRdb applied fastp trimming at Q25, assembled clones with MiXCR and retained in-frame beta chains. Rows are unified per CDR3 protein, each entry keeping the most common DNA and genes. The sample table records under 750,000 distinct CDR3 sequences; about 45% of these occur just once. In total, the top ten clones hold about 26% of the sample. The sequencing input was blood. All receptors derive from a man older than 75 in good health.

Concerning this clonotype itself: Its ends do not fully match the called genes, so a read error is possible. The chain is built from TRBV2 and TRBJ2-1; no firm D call. CDR1 SNHLY and CDR2 FYNNEI come from the germline V gene. The CDR3 is 15 residues long. The CDR3 is CVSSVETPRYNEQFF. For the CDR3, the DNA is TGTGTCAGCAGTGTTGAGACTCCCCGCTACAATGAGCAGTTCTTC.

The chain recombines TRBV10-2 with TRBJ2-1; D gene ambiguous. The germline gives CDR1 WSHSY, CDR2 SAAADI. Between the trimmed V and J ends, which lost 0 bases and 4 bases, there was a span of 10 bases. The CDR3 spans 15 residues. This CDR3 reads CASSESRIGYNEQFF. In DNA, the CDR3 is TGCGCCAGCAGTGAGTCAAGGATAGGGTACAATGAGCAGTTCTTC.

This clonotype was seen at least ten times. The V call is TRBV6-6, the J call TRBJ2-3; D not resolved. The germline V gene encodes CDR1 MNHNY and CDR2 SVGAGI (reference sequence). V dropped 6 bases and J dropped 2 bases, with 15 bases sitting between them. The CDR3 length is 15 residues. In DNA form, the CDR3 reads TGTGCCAGCAGCCCATTGGGCCTCCCCACAGATACGCAGTATTTT. This translates into CASSPLGLPTDTQYF.

This clonotype was counted a few times. The V gene is TRBV29-1, the J gene TRBJ1-2, with TRBD1 identical over 12 bases. The CDR3 length is 14 residues. From germline, CDR1 is SQVTM and CDR2 ANQGSEA. With 7 bases clipped from V and 8 bases from J, the junction kept 11 bases outside the gene matches. The CDR3 protein is CSASGTGGAGGYTF. The DNA for the CDR3 is TGCAGCGCTTCCGGGACAGGGGGCGCGGGGGGCTACACCTTC.

This chain uses TRBV6-2 or TRBV6-3 with TRBJ1-5, with 8 bases that match TRBD1. The germline CDR1 and CDR2 sequences are MNHEY and SVGEGT. The length of the CDR3 is 15 residues. V dropped 6 bases and J dropped 6; count of bases not matched to a gene: 10. The CDR3 sequence: CASRPTGGTGQPQHF. The CDR3 DNA follows: TGTGCCAGCAGACCCACAGGGGGAACGGGTCAGCCCCAGCATTTT.

The rearrangement joins TRBV28 to TRBJ1-5, with D unresolved. The CDR3 runs to 15 residues. CDR1 MDHEN and CDR2 SYDVKM come from the germline V gene. Trimming shortened V by 3 bases and J by 5 bases, and 14 bases separated the two germline ends. The CDR3 loop is CASSFVPPGDQPQHF. The CDR3 DNA sequence: TGTGCCAGCAGTTTCGTACCGCCTGGCGATCAGCCCCAGCATTTT.

This clonotype came up a few times. This chain connects TRBV2 to TRBJ2-1; 12 bases align to TRBD2. The germline gives CDR1 SNHLY, CDR2 FYNNEI. The V gene end was trimmed by 7 bases and the J gene end by 4 bases; junction bases not matched to a gene: 8. The CDR3 extends over 16 amino acids. CDR3 region: CASTRTSGVAYNEQFF. Written as DNA, the CDR3 is TGTGCCAGCACAAGGACTAGCGGGGTAGCGTACAATGAGCAGTTCTTC.

Only a few counts were recorded for this clonotype. The chain combines TRBV7-2 with TRBJ1-5, with 7 positions matching TRBD1. The CDR3 has 15 amino acids. J was trimmed by 3 bases and V by 1 base; bases with no gene match: 3. Germline loops: CDR1 SGHTA, CDR2 FQGNSA. CDR3 coding DNA: TGTGCCAGCAGCTTAGGACAGGGACACAATCAGCCCCAGCATTTT. Protein product: CASSLGQGHNQPQHF. Drawing the rest from reference TRBV7-2 and TRBJ1-5, the complete variable domain is GAGVSQSPSNKVTEKGKDVELRCDPISGHTALYWYRQSLGQGLEFLIYFQGNSAPDKSGLPSDRFSAERTGGSVSTLTIQRTQQEDSAVYLCASSLGQGHNQPQHFGDGTRLSIL.

This sequence joins TRBV6-6 and TRBJ2-5, with 8 bases aligning to TRBD1. The CDR3 consists of 13 residues. Germline CDR1 MNHNY, CDR2 SVGAGI (reference sequence). V shed 7 bases and J 1 base; nucleotides not matched to a gene: 2. The CDR3, as DNA: TGTGCCAGCATTACAGGGGGCCAAGAGACCCAGTACTTC. Its protein is CASITGGQETQYF.

The table lists this clonotype with many counts. This chain links TRBV29-1 with TRBJ2-1; 7 nucleotides align to TRBD2. Germline V gives CDR1 SQVTM, CDR2 ANQGSEA. V shed 3 bases and J 12 bases; nucleotides not matched to a gene: 14. There are 14 residues in the CDR3. The CDR3 loop reads CSVESSGSRTGQFF. For the CDR3, the DNA is TGCAGCGTTGAGTCTAGCGGTTCCCGAACAGGGCAGTTCTTC.

The chain joins TRBV20-1 to TRBJ1-1; D is unresolved. The germline CDR1 and CDR2 sequences are DFQATT and SNEGSKA (reference sequence). The V end lost 8 bases, the J end lost 1 base, and 20 bases lay between the germline ends. This CDR3 comprises 15 residues. The DNA for the CDR3 is TGCAGTACCCAGCCCGCTGGGGTTAAGAACACTGAAGCTTTCTTT. It codes for CSTQPAGVKNTEAFF.

This clonotype appeared a few times. The chain joins TRBV28 to TRBJ2-1; 10 nucleotides match TRBD2. V was pared by 1 base and J by 5 bases, with 5 bases of the junction left unmatched. CDR3 length: 16 amino acids. CDR1 is MDHEN and CDR2 is SYDVKM in the germline V gene. CDR3 in amino acids: CASSLFSSGSNNEQFF. In DNA, the CDR3 is TGTGCCAGCAGTTTATTTTCTAGCGGGAGTAACAATGAGCAGTTCTTC. Filled out from reference TRBV28 and TRBJ2-1, the complete variable domain reads DVKVTQSSRYLVKRTGEKVFLECVQDMDHENMFWYRQDPGLGLRLIYFSYDVKMKEKGDIPEGYSVSREKKERFSLILESASTNQTSMYLCASSLFSSGSNNEQFFGPGTRLTVL.

This clonotype was seen more than once but under ten times. This chain joins TRBV7-9 and TRBJ1-1, with D possibly being TRBD1 (5 bases). The CDR3 loop spans 13 amino acids. CDR1 and CDR2 from the germline V gene are SEHNR and FQNEAQ (reference sequence). Trimming left V 5 bases short and J 5 bases short, with 12 bases between. The CDR3, as DNA: TGTGCCAGCAGCGTAGATGGGGGGACTGAAGCTTTCTTT. The encoded protein is CASSVDGGTEAFF.

V is TRBV6-2 or TRBV6-3 and J is TRBJ2-1; 12 bases fit TRBD2. Germline CDR1 is MNHEY and CDR2 is SVGEGT. This CDR3 has 15 residues. V was pared by 6 bases and J by 6 bases, with 6 bases of the junction left unmatched. In DNA form, the CDR3 reads TGTGCCAGCAGATCGACTAGCGGGGGTATCAATGAGCAGTTCTTC. As protein: CASRSTSGGINEQFF.

V is TRBV14 and J is TRBJ2-3; D unclear. Germline-derived CDR1 and CDR2 are SGHDN and FVKESK. The V end was cut by 3 bases, the J end by 0 bases, with 4 bases between. This CDR3 comprises 13 residues. The CDR3 sequence: CASSQYSTDTQYF. DNA for the CDR3: TGTGCCAGCAGCCAGTACAGCACAGATACGCAGTATTTT.

V gene TRBV20-1 combines with J gene TRBJ2-4, with TRBD1 as a possible D gene (6 bases). The tail of the sequence fits TRBJ2-7 better, so the J call may be wrong. Per germline, CDR1 DFQATT and CDR2 SNEGSKA (reference sequence). The length of the CDR3 is 12 residues. CDR3 nucleotide sequence: TGCAGTGCCAGCCGGGACATCCACGAGCAGTACTTC. This sequence encodes CSASRDIHEQYF.

The chain is built from TRBV20-1 and TRBJ2-4; no reliable D call. Trimming took off 3 bases at V and 3 bases at J, with 3 bases between the two ends. The CDR3 is 11 residues long. CDR1 is DFQATT, CDR2 SNEGSKA, per germline (reference sequence). CDR3 in amino acids: CSARIKNIQYF. In DNA, the CDR3 is TGCAGTGCTAGGATCAAAAACATTCAGTACTTC.

The rearrangement uses TRBV2 and TRBJ2-7; 7 bases map to TRBD1. V lost 1 base to trimming and J lost 1 base; unmatched junction nucleotides: 4. Germline values: CDR1 SNHLY, CDR2 FYNNEI. CDR3 size: 15 residues. The CDR3 nucleotides are TGTGCCAGCAGTGAAGGCGCGACAGGGTCCTACGAGCAGTACTTC. Its translation is CASSEGATGSYEQYF.

The genes are TRBV7-9 and TRBJ2-1; 9 bases fit TRBD1. Germline V gene data show CDR1 as SEHNR and CDR2 as FQNEAQ (reference sequence). V was pared by 5 bases and J by 2 bases, with 10 bases of the junction left unmatched. There are 17 residues in the CDR3. This chain's CDR3 is CASSPQGAVAPYNEQFF. CDR3 in DNA: TGTGCCAGCAGCCCACAGGGGGCGGTCGCCCCCTACAATGAGCAGTTCTTC.

The V and J genes are TRBV9 and TRBJ2-5, with D possibly being TRBD2 (5 bases). The CDR3 consists of 14 residues. CDR1 and CDR2 (germline): SGDLS, YYNGEE. V was trimmed by 0 bases and J by 4 bases, leaving 10 bases between them. This CDR3 reads CASSVGGWGETQYF. CDR3 coding DNA: TGTGCCAGCAGCGTAGGCGGGTGGGGAGAGACCCAGTACTTC.

The chain carries TRBV15 and TRBJ2-1; 10 positions agree with TRBD2. Trimming cost V 3 bases and J 8 bases; bases outside gene matches: 13. This CDR3 is built from 17 residues. The V gene's germline CDR1 is LNHNV and CDR2 YYDKDF (reference sequence). CDR3 nucleotides: TGTGCCACCAGCAGTCCGTTAGCGGGGGGATTTTCGGATGAGCAGTTCTTC. Amino acid sequence: CATSSPLAGGFSDEQFF.